A single T cell receptor beta chain is shown here with its context. Clones were read by immunoSEQ multiplex PCR, and TCRdb kept only the in-frame ones, dropping some. There are fewer than 50,000 clones in the sample; 75% to 95% occur only once, and roughly 7.6% lies in the top ten. V gave up 6 bases and J gave up 1 base; unmatched junction bases: 10. Germline-derived CDR1 and CDR2 are KGHSH and LQKENI. This CDR3 contains 17 residues. The data were obtained in a study of PD-L1 blockade in urothelial cancer. The source was PBMCs, collected around atezolizumab (anti-PD-L1) treatment. The source is a man in his sixties or seventies with urothelial cancer. This chain joins TRBV18 and TRBJ1-5; 9 bases fit TRBD1. CDR3 in amino acids: CASSGTGGAGSNQPQHF. DNA of the CDR3: TGTGCCAGCTCTGGTACAGGGGGCGCAGGAAGCAATCAGCCCCAGCATTTT. The full variable domain, rest sourced from reference TRBV18 and TRBJ1-5, is NAGVMQNPRHLVRRRGQEARLRCSPMKGHSHVYWYRQLPEEGLKFMVYLQKENIIDESGMPKERFSAEFPKEGPSILRIQQVVRGDSAAYFCASSGTGGAGSNQPQHFGDGTRLSIL.